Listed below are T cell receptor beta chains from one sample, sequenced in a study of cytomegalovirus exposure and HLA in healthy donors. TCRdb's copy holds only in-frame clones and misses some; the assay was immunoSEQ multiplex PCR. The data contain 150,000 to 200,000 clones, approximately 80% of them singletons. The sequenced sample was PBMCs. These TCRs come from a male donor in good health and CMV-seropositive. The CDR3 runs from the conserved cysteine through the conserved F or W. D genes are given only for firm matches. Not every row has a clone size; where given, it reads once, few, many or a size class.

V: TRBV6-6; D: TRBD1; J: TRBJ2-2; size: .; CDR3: CASSSDRGGAGELFF; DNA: TGTGCCAGCAGCTCGGACAGGGGGGGGGCCGGGGAGCTGTTTTTT
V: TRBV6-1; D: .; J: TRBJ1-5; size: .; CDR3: CASSTGGGGQPQHF; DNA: TGTGCCAGCAGCACGGGGGGAGGGGGTCAGCCCCAGCATTTT
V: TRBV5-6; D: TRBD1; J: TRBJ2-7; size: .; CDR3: CASCACGTGAYEQYF; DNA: TGTGCCAGCTGCGCATGTGGGACAGGGGCCTACGAGCAGTACTTC
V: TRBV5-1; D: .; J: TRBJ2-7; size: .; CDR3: CASSLVGSGEQYF; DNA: TGCGCCAGCAGCTTGGTGGGTAGCGGCGAGCAGTACTTC
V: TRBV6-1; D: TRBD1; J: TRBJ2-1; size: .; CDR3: CASSEGGQFYNEQFF; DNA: TGTGCCAGCAGTGAAGGGGGACAGTTCTACAATGAGCAGTTCTTC
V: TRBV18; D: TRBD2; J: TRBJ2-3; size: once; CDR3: CASSPSTSGSDTQYF; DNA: TGTGCCAGCTCACCATCGACTAGCGGTTCAGATACGCAGTATTTT
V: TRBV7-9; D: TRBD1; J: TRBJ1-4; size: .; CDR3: CASSLATGTNEKLFF; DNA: TGTGCCAGCAGCTTAGCGACAGGGACTAATGAAAAACTGTTTTTT
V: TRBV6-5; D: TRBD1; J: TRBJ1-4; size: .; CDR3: CASRRQDRGDEKLFF; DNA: TGTGCCAGCAGACGTCAGGACAGGGGAGATGAAAAACTGTTTTTT
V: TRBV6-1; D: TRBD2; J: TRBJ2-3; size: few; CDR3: CASKLAGGTDTQYF; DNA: TGTGCCAGCAAGCTAGCGGGAGGCACAGATACGCAGTATTTT
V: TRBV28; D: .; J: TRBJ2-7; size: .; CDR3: CASSSPRGPPRAYEQYF; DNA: TGTGCCAGCAGTTCCCCCCGAGGTCCGCCGAGGGCCTACGAGCAGTACTTC
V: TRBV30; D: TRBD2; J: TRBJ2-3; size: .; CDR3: CATAGGTDTQYF; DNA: TGTGCCACAGCGGGGGGCACAGATACGCAGTATTTT
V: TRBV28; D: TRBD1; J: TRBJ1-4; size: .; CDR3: CASRGQGIGDEKLFF; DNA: TGTGCCAGCAGGGGACAGGGAATCGGTGATGAAAAACTGTTTTTT
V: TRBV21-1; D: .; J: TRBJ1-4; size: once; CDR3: CASTRQGKTNEKLFF; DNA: TGTGCCAGCACCCGACAGGGGAAAACTAATGAAAAACTGTTTTTT
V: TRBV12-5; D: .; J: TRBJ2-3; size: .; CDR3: CASGTSGVRFPDTQYF; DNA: TGTGCTAGTGGGACGTCGGGGGTACGGTTCCCAGATACGCAGTATTTT
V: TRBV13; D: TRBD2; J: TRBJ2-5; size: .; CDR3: CASSAAGILETQYF; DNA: TGTGCCAGCAGCGCAGCGGGGATTCTCGAGACCCAGTACTTC
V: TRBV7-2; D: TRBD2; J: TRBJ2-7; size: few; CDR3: CASSGGVAGGSRYEQYF; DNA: TGTGCCAGCAGCGGGGGGGTAGCGGGAGGAAGCCGGTACGAGCAGTACTTC
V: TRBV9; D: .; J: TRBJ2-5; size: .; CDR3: CASSPLGGGYQETQYF; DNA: TGTGCCAGCAGCCCCCTCGGCGGAGGGTACCAAGAGACCCAGTACTTC
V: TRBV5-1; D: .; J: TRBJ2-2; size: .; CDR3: CASSLRDTGELFF; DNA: TGCGCCAGCAGCTTACGGGACACCGGGGAGCTGTTTTTT
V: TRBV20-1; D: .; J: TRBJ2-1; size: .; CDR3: CSAQARDEQFF; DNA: TGCAGTGCCCAAGCCCGGGATGAGCAGTTCTTC
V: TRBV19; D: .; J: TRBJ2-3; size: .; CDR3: CASSIAIYHTQYF; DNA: TGTGCCAGTAGTATAGCTATATATCATACGCAGTATTTT
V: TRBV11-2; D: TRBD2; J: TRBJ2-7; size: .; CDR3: CASSFDVLARTYEQYF; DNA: TGTGCCAGCAGCTTTGACGTACTAGCGAGGACCTACGAGCAGTACTTC
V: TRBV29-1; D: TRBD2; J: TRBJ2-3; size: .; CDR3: CSVGLAGGTQYF; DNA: TGCAGCGTGGGACTAGCGGGAGGGACGCAGTATTTT
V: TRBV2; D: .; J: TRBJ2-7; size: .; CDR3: CASSEGLSYEQYF; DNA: TGTGCCAGCAGTGAGGGACTCTCCTACGAGCAGTACTTC
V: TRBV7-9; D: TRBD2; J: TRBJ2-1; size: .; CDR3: CASSPRGAGATDEQFF; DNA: TGTGCCAGCAGCCCCCGTGGGGCGGGAGCTACGGATGAGCAGTTCTTC
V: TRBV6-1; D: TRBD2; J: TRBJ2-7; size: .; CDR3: CASSTPGTRDEQYF; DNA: TGTGCCAGCAGTACCCCCGGGACTAGAGACGAGCAGTACTTC
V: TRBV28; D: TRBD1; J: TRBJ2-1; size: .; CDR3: CASTPAGGSYNEQFF; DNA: TGTGCCAGCACCCCCGCAGGGGGCTCCTACAATGAGCAGTTCTTC
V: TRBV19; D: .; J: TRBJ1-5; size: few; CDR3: CASSMRQSNQPQHF; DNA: TGTGCCAGTAGTATGAGACAGAGCAATCAGCCCCAGCATTTT
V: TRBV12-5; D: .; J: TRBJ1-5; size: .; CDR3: CASGIRQTNQPQHF; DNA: TGTGCTAGTGGTATCCGACAGACCAATCAGCCCCAGCATTTT
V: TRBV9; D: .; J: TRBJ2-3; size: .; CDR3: CASSVFSRSTDTQYF; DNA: TGTGCCAGCAGCGTATTCAGCAGGTCCACAGATACGCAGTATTTT
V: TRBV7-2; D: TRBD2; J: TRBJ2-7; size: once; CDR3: CASSLGLGGDYEQYF; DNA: TGTGCCAGCAGCTTAGGACTGGGAGGGGACTACGAGCAGTACTTC
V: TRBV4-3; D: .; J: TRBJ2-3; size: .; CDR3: CASSQAPGWTDTQYF; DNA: TGCGCCAGCAGCCAAGCGCCGGGGTGGACAGATACGCAGTATTTT
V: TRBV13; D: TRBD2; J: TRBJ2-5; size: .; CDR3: CASSLEQSAGEVETQYF; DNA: TGTGCCAGCAGCTTAGAGCAGTCGGCGGGAGAGGTGGAGACCCAGTACTTC
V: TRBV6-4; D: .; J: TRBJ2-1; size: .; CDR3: CASSDSIRHHNEQFF; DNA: TGTGCCAGCAGTGACTCGATCAGGCACCACAATGAGCAGTTCTTC
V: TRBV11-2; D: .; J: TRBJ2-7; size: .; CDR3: CASSLGGGRHEQYF; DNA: TGTGCCAGCAGCCTAGGGGGAGGTCGGCACGAGCAGTACTTC
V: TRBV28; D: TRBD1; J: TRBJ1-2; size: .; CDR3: CASRVGTGYGYTF; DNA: TGTGCCAGCAGGGTCGGGACAGGCTATGGCTACACCTTC
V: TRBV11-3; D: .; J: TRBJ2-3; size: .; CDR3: CASSPRGGVNTQYF; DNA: TGTGCCAGCAGCCCCCGAGGGGGTGTGAATACGCAGTATTTT
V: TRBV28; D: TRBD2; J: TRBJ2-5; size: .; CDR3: CASSKLAAQETQYF; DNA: TGTGCCAGCAGCAAACTAGCGGCCCAAGAGACCCAGTACTTC
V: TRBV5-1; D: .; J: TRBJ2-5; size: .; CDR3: CASSLSRREETQYF; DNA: TGCGCCAGCAGCTTGTCTCGTAGGGAGGAGACCCAGTACTTC
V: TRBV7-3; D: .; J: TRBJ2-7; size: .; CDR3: CASSFRLATYEQYF; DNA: TGTGCCAGCAGCTTTCGGCTAGCGACCTACGAGCAGTACTTC
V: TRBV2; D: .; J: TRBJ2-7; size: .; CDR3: CASSEALSRGGYEQYF; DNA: TGTGCCAGCAGTGAAGCGCTTAGCAGGGGTGGCTACGAGCAGTACTTC
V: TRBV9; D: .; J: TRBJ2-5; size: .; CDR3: CASSVRSRETQYF; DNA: TGTGCCAGCAGCGTACGGTCCCGAGAGACCCAGTACTTC
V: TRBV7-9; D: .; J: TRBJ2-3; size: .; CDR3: CASSNPSGTDTQYF; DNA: TGTGCCAGCAGCAACCCTAGCGGCACAGATACGCAGTATTTT